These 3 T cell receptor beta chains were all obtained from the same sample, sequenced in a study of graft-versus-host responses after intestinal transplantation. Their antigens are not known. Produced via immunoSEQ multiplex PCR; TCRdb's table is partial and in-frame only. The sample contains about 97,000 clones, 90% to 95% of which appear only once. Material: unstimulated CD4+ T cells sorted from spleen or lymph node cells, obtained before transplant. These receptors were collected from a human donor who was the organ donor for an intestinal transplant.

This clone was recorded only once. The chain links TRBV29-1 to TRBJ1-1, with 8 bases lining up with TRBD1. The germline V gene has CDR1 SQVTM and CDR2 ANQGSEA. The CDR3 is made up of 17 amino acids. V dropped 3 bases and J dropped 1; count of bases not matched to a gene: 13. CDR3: CSVDYRRRQGRNTEAFF. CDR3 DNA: TGCAGCGTTGATTATCGAAGGAGACAGGGGAGGAACACTGAAGCTTTCTTT.

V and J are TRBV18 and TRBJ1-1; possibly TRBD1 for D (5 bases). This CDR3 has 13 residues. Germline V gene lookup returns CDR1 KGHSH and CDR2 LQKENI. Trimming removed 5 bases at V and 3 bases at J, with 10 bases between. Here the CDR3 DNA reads TGTGCCAGCTCAGTGGGGGGAGACACTGAAGCTTTCTTT. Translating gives CASSVGGDTEAFF.

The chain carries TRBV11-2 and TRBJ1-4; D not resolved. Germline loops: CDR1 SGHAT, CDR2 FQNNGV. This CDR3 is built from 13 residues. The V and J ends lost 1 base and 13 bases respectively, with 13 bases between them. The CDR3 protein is CASSLVERGVLFF. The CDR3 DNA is TGTGCCAGCAGCTTAGTAGAGCGGGGAGTACTGTTTTTT.